This T cell receptor (beta chain) was captured in a study of control samples from healthy donors and cancer patients. In this sample, this clone is medium-sized (0.01 to 0.1%). Germline CDR1 and CDR2: MRHNA and SNTAGT. The junction had 9 bases not matched to a gene; V was cut back by 4 bases and J by 8 bases. The CDR3 spans 15 residues. Clones were read by immunoSEQ multiplex PCR, and TCRdb kept only the in-frame ones, dropping some. The sample has under 85,000 clones, roughly 92% seen once. The chain couples TRBV6-4 to TRBJ2-1, with TRBD2 identical over 9 bases. The TCR sequence derives from a middle-aged woman in good health. The sequenced material came from blood. CDR3 nucleotide sequence: TGTGCCAGCAGTGTGGAGGCGGGGGGGAACGATGAGCAGTTCTTC. Translating gives CASSVEAGGNDEQFF.